This T cell receptor (beta chain) appears in the sequencing data of a study of blood T cell repertoires in COVID-19. Study details: The United States, Italy and Spain supplied acute and convalescent COVID-19 samples. T cells, B-cell-depleted T cells, or PBMCs provided the cDNA or gDNA that served as material.

Per the authors' pipeline: The assay estimated nucleated cells by amplifying reference gene primers. Profiled with immunoSEQ multiplex PCR; TCRdb holds only in-frame clones, not every one. V and J calls and clone size come straight from that table; D and trimming were deduced from the DNA. Of some 110,000 clones listed, about 88% are singletons. The ends were cut back, 8 bases at V and 5 bases at J, with 19 bases in the middle. This CDR3 contains 15 residues. CDR1 SGHVS and CDR2 FQNEAQ come from the germline V gene. The chain carries TRBV7-8 and TRBJ2-1, with a tentative D call TRBD2 (7 bases). Material: peripheral blood. This receptor was obtained from a man aged 35-49 years with acute or convalescent COVID-19. CDR3 in amino acids: CASEGEGEMDNEQFF. The CDR3 DNA follows: TGTGCCAGCGAGGGGGAGGGGGAAATGGACAATGAGCAGTTCTTC.